The present T cell receptor beta chain was sequenced within a study of blood T cell repertoires in COVID-19. About the study: Samples of COVID-19 (acute and convalescent) were obtained from the United States, Italy and Spain. PBMCs, B-cell-depleted T cells, or T cells provided the cDNA or gDNA that made up the material.

The table came from immunoSEQ multiplex PCR; TCRdb's copy has only in-frame clones and leaves some out. There are approximately 65,000 clones in the sample; roughly 80% occur only once, and 3.5% to 4% lies in the top ten. Adults between roughly 18 and 89 years of age took part from about two dozen US areas. Cohort allocation depended upon clinical history that participants reported. CDR3 size: 18 residues. Trimming removed 0 bases at V and 5 bases at J, with 20 bases between. Germline V gene lookup returns CDR1 MDHEN and CDR2 SYDVKM. The chain recombines TRBV28 with TRBJ1-5, with D maybe TRBD1 (5 bases). This sequence originates from a woman aged 40 to 50 with acute COVID-19. Source material: PBMCs or T cells enriched from blood (not recorded which). The DNA for the CDR3 is TGTGCCAGCAGTTTATGGACCCCGGCAGGGAGGAATTATCAGCCCCAGCATTTT. It specifies CASSLWTPAGRNYQPQHF.